Shown below are 27 T cell receptor beta chains from a single sample sequenced in a study of cytomegalovirus exposure and HLA in healthy donors. The PCR made use of 60 Vbeta and 13 Jbeta primers. Measured with immunoSEQ multiplex PCR; TCRdb has only the in-frame clones, and not every one. The repertoire holds 150,000 to 200,000 clones, with 73% as singletons. The material sequenced was PBMCs. The receptors shown here come from a woman under 30 in good health and CMV-seropositive.

J is TRBJ2-1 and V is TRBV7-9; possible D gene TRBD2, 6 bases. The CDR3 runs 14 residues. The germline V gene encodes CDR1 SEHNR and CDR2 FQNEAQ (reference sequence). Trimming removed 8 bases from V and 1 base from J, with 12 bases in between. The CDR3: CASGMGGSYNEQFF. The CDR3 region has the DNA TGTGCCAGCGGAATGGGGGGATCCTACAATGAGCAGTTCTTC.

This clone was seen only once. This chain joins TRBV2 and TRBJ1-3, with D unresolved. Germline V gene sequence: CDR1 SNHLY, CDR2 FYNNEI. The CDR3 extends over 11 amino acids. V shed 7 bases and J shed 3 bases, with 4 bases lying between them. CDR3 residues: CASTRGNTIYF. In nucleotides, the CDR3 is TGTGCCAGCACGCGTGGAAACACCATATATTTT.

The rearrangement joins TRBV6-1 to TRBJ1-4; weak D call: TRBD1 (5 bases). The V and J ends lost 0 bases and 6 bases respectively, with 8 bases between them. This CDR3 is 14 amino acids long. Per germline, CDR1 MNHNS and CDR2 SASEGT. The CDR3, as DNA: TGTGCCAGCAGTGAAGCGGCAGGGCATGAAAAACTGTTTTTT. Protein sequence: CASSEAAGHEKLFF.

The chain recombines TRBV4-1 with TRBJ1-1; 7 bases are a match to TRBD1. V shed 4 bases and J 4 bases; nucleotides not matched to a gene: 9. The germline V gene has CDR1 MGHRA and CDR2 YSYEKL. The CDR3 sequence is 15 residues long. The CDR3 coding sequence is TGCGCCAGCAGCCTACTACAGGGGTCGGGCACTGAAGCTTTCTTT. Translated: CASSLLQGSGTEAFF.

V gene TRBV7-9 combines with J gene TRBJ2-5; 8 nucleotides agree with TRBD1. The J call could be wrong; TRBJ2-7 is a better fit for the DNA end. Looked up from germline, CDR1 is SEHNR and CDR2 is FQNEAQ (reference sequence). This CDR3 has 15 amino acids. CDR3 bases: TGTGCCAGCAGCTCGGACAGGGACGCCCCCTACGAGCAGTACTTC. Amino acids: CASSSDRDAPYEQYF.

The chain has TRBV2 and TRBJ2-7; D is perhaps TRBD2 (5 bases). The germline V gene has CDR1 SNHLY and CDR2 FYNNEI. Trimming removed 6 bases from V and 3 bases from J, with 18 bases in between. The CDR3 sequence is 15 residues long. This chain's CDR3 is CASRTITGVYYEQYF. The DNA of the CDR3 is TGTGCCAGCAGAACCATTACCGGGGTTTACTACGAGCAGTACTTC.

This chain joins TRBV10-3 and TRBJ2-1; D is possibly TRBD2 (5 bases). CDR3 length: 15 amino acids. Trimming took off 2 bases at V and 10 bases at J, with 18 bases between the two ends. Germline V CDR1 and CDR2: ENHRY, SYGVKD. CDR3 amino acids: CAISEPTLLGYEQFF. The CDR3 nucleotides read TGTGCCATCAGTGAGCCGACCTTACTAGGGTACGAGCAGTTCTTC.

In its sample, this clone was seen a few times. This chain uses TRBV18 with TRBJ1-1; a weak D match, TRBD1 (6 bases). V was shortened by 2 bases and J by 1 base, with 8 bases between the two germline ends. The germline gives CDR1 KGHSH, CDR2 LQKENI. The CDR3 is made up of 14 amino acids. CDR3 amino acids: CASSPLQGNTEAFF. The DNA of the CDR3 is TGTGCCAGCTCACCATTACAGGGGAACACTGAAGCTTTCTTT.

The chain joins TRBV6-4 to TRBJ2-3; 9 bases match TRBD2. After removal of 5 bases from V and 0 bases from J, the junction contained 3 bases not matched to a gene. Germline loops: CDR1 MRHNA, CDR2 SNTAGT. The length of the CDR3 is 15 residues. As DNA, the CDR3 is TGTGCCAGCAGTCTACTAGCGGGTAGCACAGATACGCAGTATTTT. Encoded protein: CASSLLAGSTDTQYF.

This clone was counted between two and nine times. The V gene is TRBV6-1, the J gene TRBJ2-4; no clear D gene. The germline gives CDR1 MNHNS, CDR2 SASEGT. This CDR3 comprises 16 residues. The V end lost 1 base, the J end lost 8 bases, and 18 bases lay between the germline ends. The CDR3: CASSEESGASRYIQYF. The CDR3 DNA sequence: TGTGCCAGCAGTGAAGAATCTGGTGCGAGCCGGTACATTCAGTACTTC.

This clone occurred once. J is TRBJ2-1 and V is TRBV27; TRBD1 might be the D (6 bases). The length of the CDR3 is 14 residues. CDR1 and CDR2 from the germline V gene are MNHEY and SMNVEV (reference sequence). V dropped 8 bases and J dropped 11 bases, with 22 bases sitting between them. The CDR3 spells CASSEGVELTKQFF. CDR3 nucleotide sequence: TGTGCCAGCTCCGAGGGGGTCGAGTTGACAAAGCAGTTCTTC.

The chain has TRBV9 and TRBJ1-3; D perhaps matches TRBD1 (6 bases). Germline assignment: CDR1 SGDLS and CDR2 YYNGEE. With 3 bases removed from V and 4 bases from J, the gap between germline ends came to 11 bases. CDR3 length equals 14 residues. This CDR3 is CASSAWGLGNTIYF. The CDR3 nucleotides read TGTGCCAGCAGCGCCTGGGGGCTAGGAAACACCATATATTTT.

This clone occurred a few times. The rearrangement uses TRBV5-5 and TRBJ2-7, with D perhaps TRBD1 (6 bases). CDR3 length: 14 residues. Trimming left V 4 bases short and J 0 bases short, with 11 bases between. The germline V gene encodes CDR1 SGHKS and CDR2 YYEKEE (reference sequence). CDR3 amino acids: CASSRQVPSYEQYF. CDR3 DNA: TGTGCCAGCAGCCGACAGGTCCCCTCCTACGAGCAGTACTTC.

The V call is TRBV7-6, the J call TRBJ2-6, with a possible D match to TRBD2 (5 bases). Germline CDR1 and CDR2: SGHVS and FNYEAQ. The CDR3 loop spans 16 amino acids. V dropped 2 bases and J dropped 1 base, with 9 bases sitting between them. The chain's CDR3 is CASSLRRGSGANVLTF. CDR3 DNA: TGTGCCAGCAGCTTACGCCGAGGGTCTGGGGCCAACGTCCTGACTTTC.

The chain links TRBV7-9 to TRBJ1-4; D may be TRBD1 (6 bases). Germline V gene data show CDR1 as SEHNR and CDR2 as FQNEAQ (reference sequence). The V gene lost 5 bases and the J gene lost 7 bases, with 14 bases spanning the gap. This CDR3 contains 14 residues. The CDR3 loop reads CASSPQGGAEKLFF. The CDR3 bases are TGTGCCAGCAGCCCCCAAGGGGGGGCTGAAAAACTGTTTTTT.

V and J are TRBV10-3 and TRBJ1-1; no clear D. V gave up 3 bases and J gave up 10 bases, with 15 bases separating them. CDR3 length equals 13 residues. Germline V gene sequence: CDR1 ENHRY, CDR2 SYGVKD. CDR3: CAISERVFEGAFF. CDR3 bases: TGTGCCATCAGTGAACGTGTTTTCGAGGGAGCTTTCTTT.

Of note for this clone: Other DNA sequences in this sample translate to the same CDR3. The chain recombines TRBV9 with TRBJ2-7; 10 nucleotides align to TRBD2. Germline V lookup: CDR1 SGDLS, CDR2 YYNGEE. V lost 0 bases, J lost 3 bases, and 3 bases stayed unmatched. The CDR3 covers 15 residues. DNA of the CDR3: TGTGCCAGCAGCGTAGCTAGCGGGGGTTACTACGAGCAGTACTTC. This encodes CASSVASGGYYEQYF.

V and J are TRBV10-3 and TRBJ2-3, with 10 nucleotides matching TRBD2. V lost 3 bases to trimming and J lost 6 bases; unmatched junction nucleotides: 3. CDR1 is ENHRY, CDR2 SYGVKD, per germline. The length of the CDR3 is 14 residues. The CDR3 spells CAISDLAGGDTQYF. Here the CDR3 DNA reads TGTGCCATCAGTGACTTAGCGGGGGGCGATACGCAGTATTTT.

The gene calls are TRBV5-1 and TRBJ1-5, with 10 bases lining up with TRBD1. V lost 5 bases to trimming and J lost 5 bases; unmatched junction nucleotides: 4. CDR3 length: 14 residues. Germline CDR1 SGHRS, CDR2 YFSETQ. CDR3 loop: CASSPGTGDQPQHF. The CDR3, as DNA: TGCGCCAGCAGTCCCGGGACAGGGGATCAGCCCCAGCATTTT.

V and J are TRBV9 and TRBJ2-1; no firm D call. V dropped 4 bases and J dropped 8 bases, with 22 bases sitting between them. This CDR3 is built from 16 residues. In germline, CDR1 is SGDLS, CDR2 YYNGEE. CDR3 loop: CASSPMGRVVMYEQFF. CDR3 bases: TGTGCCAGCAGCCCTATGGGTCGGGTTGTAATGTATGAGCAGTTCTTC. The full variable domain, rest sourced from reference TRBV9 and TRBJ2-1, is DSGVTQTPKHLITATGQRVTLRCSPRSGDLSVYWYQQSLDQGLQFLIQYYNGEERAKGNILERFSAQQFPDLHSELNLSSLELGDSALYFCASSPMGRVVMYEQFFGPGTRLTVL.

This clone was picked up a small number of times. The gene calls are TRBV12-5 and TRBJ2-2; D call uncertain. CDR3 length: 13 residues. Trimming took off 2 bases at V and 4 bases at J, with 5 bases between the two ends. From germline, CDR1 is LGHNT and CDR2 FRNRAP. CDR3 DNA sequence: TGTGCTAGTGGTTTGACCGGCACCGGGGAGCTGTTTTTT. It specifies CASGLTGTGELFF.

In the case of this clone: At the DNA level, this CDR3 is encoded by other sequences in the same sample as well. The chain links TRBV6-5 to TRBJ1-1; tentatively, D is TRBD1 (5 bases). This CDR3 contains 14 residues. Trimming pared 2 bases from V and 0 bases from J, leaving 7 bases between. CDR1 is MNHEY, CDR2 SVGAGI, per germline. In nucleotides, the CDR3 is TGTGCCAGCAGTTACGGGGGGATGAACACTGAAGCTTTCTTT. Encoded protein: CASSYGGMNTEAFF.

The rearrangement links TRBV5-4 to TRBJ1-1; weak D call: TRBD1 (6 bases). This CDR3 is 14 amino acids long. V lost 0 bases and J 4 bases, leaving 10 bases between the germline ends. Germline CDR1 is SGHNT and CDR2 is YYREEE (reference sequence). CDR3 region: CASSLGSRGTEAFF. CDR3 sequence (DNA): TGTGCCAGCAGCTTGGGATCCAGGGGCACTGAAGCTTTCTTT. Based on the CDR3 plus reference TRBV5-4 and TRBJ1-1, the full variable domain is ETGVTQSPTHLIKTRGQQVTLRCSSQSGHNTVSWYQQALGQGPQFIFQYYREEENGRGNFPPRFSGLQFPNYSSELNVNALELDDSALYLCASSLGSRGTEAFFGQGTRLTVV.

The chain is built from TRBV6-5 and TRBJ1-1, with TRBD1 matching over 9 bases. CDR1 is MNHEY, CDR2 SVGAGI, per germline. The CDR3 spans 15 residues. V gave up 5 bases and J gave up 1 base; unmatched junction bases: 5. DNA for the CDR3: TGTGCCAGCAGTCGATCGGGACAGGGGAACACTGAAGCTTTCTTT. Translated: CASSRSGQGNTEAFF.

The CDR3 nucleotides are TGTGCCAGCAGTTCTGGGACAGTTGCCAATCAGCCCCAGCATTTT. It translates to CASSSGTVANQPQHF. The chain is built from TRBV27 and TRBJ1-5, with TRBD1 matching over 7 bases. With V trimmed by 4 bases and J by 3 bases, 6 bases remained unmatched. This CDR3 region has 15 residues. The germline CDR1 and CDR2 sequences are MNHEY and SMNVEV (reference sequence).

The chain couples TRBV6-5 to TRBJ1-1, with 9 nucleotides matching TRBD1. After removal of 6 bases from V and 11 bases from J, the junction contained 13 bases not matched to a gene. The CDR3 totals 14 residues. Per the germline V gene, CDR1 is MNHEY and CDR2 is SVGAGI. This chain's CDR3 is CASSPPGTGFKAFF. The CDR3, as DNA: TGTGCCAGCAGCCCTCCCGGGACAGGGTTCAAGGCTTTCTTT.

The chain carries TRBV11-2 and TRBJ1-2, with TRBD1 as a possible D gene (6 bases). Trimming cost V 2 bases and J 8 bases, with 27 bases left between them. Germline CDR1 SGHAT, CDR2 FQNNGV. The CDR3 totals 18 residues. DNA of the CDR3: TGTGCCAGCAGCTTAAAGGGGCAGGGGAGTCCCTTCGCACTAGGCTACACCTTC. As protein: CASSLKGQGSPFALGYTF.